The next 30 T cell receptor beta chains were all read from a single sample in a study of T cells in Graves' hyperthyroidism and ophthalmopathy. RNA transcripts were the template for amplifying TCR beta CDR3 regions. Initially, a first-round RT-PCR of the TCR CDR3 employed the HTBI primer set. TCRdb reprocessed the multiplex PCR reads via MiXCR and lists one record per CDR3 protein. Here the sample spans around 580,000 distinct CDR3 sequences, 15% to 20% being singletons. Sequencing input: blood. Receptor source: a woman in her late teens or twenties with Graves' hyperthyroidism.

This chain uses TRBV7-9 with TRBJ2-3, with a tentative D call TRBD2 (6 bases). V was trimmed by 8 bases and J by 0 bases, leaving 15 bases between them. The germline gives CDR1 SEHNR, CDR2 FQNEAQ (reference sequence). The CDR3 is made up of 15 amino acids. The CDR3 DNA is TGTGCCAGCGGGGGTGGGGGGTACAGCACAGATACGCAGTATTTT. It translates to CASGGGGYSTDTQYF.

This clonotype was recorded many times. The chain links TRBV2 to TRBJ1-1, with D tentatively TRBD1 (6 bases). Looked up from germline, CDR1 is SNHLY and CDR2 is FYNNEI. V was shortened by 7 bases and J by 1 base, with 16 bases between the two germline ends. The CDR3 sequence is 15 residues long. The CDR3 DNA is TGTGCCAGCACTCATTTGGGGGGCGAGAACACTGAAGCTTTCTTT. Residues: CASTHLGGENTEAFF.

The table lists this clonotype with many counts. The chain carries TRBV5-1 and TRBJ2-3, with 12 positions matching TRBD2. The J segment lost 4 bases and the V segment lost 0 bases, leaving 9 bases of the junction unmatched. The germline CDR1 and CDR2 sequences are SGHRS and YFSETQ. The CDR3 contains 18 residues. CDR3 amino acids: CASSLAYGLAGKADTQYF. The CDR3 DNA reads as TGCGCCAGCAGCTTGGCCTACGGACTAGCGGGAAAGGCAGATACGCAGTATTTT.

This clonotype was recorded at least ten times. The chain has TRBV2 and TRBJ1-2; 7 bases match TRBD1. The CDR3 totals 14 residues. The junction had 6 bases not matched to a gene; V was cut back by 4 bases and J by 4 bases. Germline values: CDR1 SNHLY, CDR2 FYNNEI. The CDR3 coding sequence is TGTGCCAGCAGTGTCGGGGACAGCGGCTATGGCTACACCTTC. It translates to CASSVGDSGYGYTF.

Only a few counts were recorded for this clonotype. J is TRBJ1-6 and V is TRBV28; D remains ambiguous. CDR3 size: 15 residues. Germline V gene data show CDR1 as MDHEN and CDR2 as SYDVKM. With 10 bases removed from V and 0 bases from J, the gap between germline ends came to 13 bases. The CDR3 loop reads CATTRPFSYNSPLHF. The CDR3 DNA reads TGTGCCACCACTCGTCCCTTCTCCTATAATTCACCCCTCCACTTT.

J is TRBJ1-5 and V is TRBV6-2 or TRBV6-3; D is undetermined. V was trimmed by 1 base and J by 0 bases, leaving 4 bases between them. Germline CDR1 MNHEY, CDR2 SVGEGT. CDR3 size: 14 residues. The CDR3 loop is CASSYFYSNQPQHF. CDR3 DNA: TGTGCCAGCAGTTACTTTTATAGCAATCAGCCCCAGCATTTT.

This clonotype was detected many times. The chain combines TRBV3-1 with TRBJ2-7; 8 nucleotides match TRBD1. Germline V lookup: CDR1 LGHDT, CDR2 YNNKEL (reference sequence). The length of the CDR3 is 15 residues. V lost 0 bases to trimming and J lost 6 bases; unmatched junction nucleotides: 7. The CDR3: CASSQDGQGASEQYF. The DNA of the CDR3 is TGTGCCAGCAGCCAAGACGGGCAGGGGGCTTCCGAGCAGTACTTC.

Worth noting for this clonotype: A junction boundary mismatches the germline segment, possibly from a read error. The J gene is TRBJ2-7, the V gene TRBV27; D is undetermined. This CDR3 has 16 residues. Germline lookup yields CDR1 MNHEY and CDR2 SMNVEV (reference sequence). CDR3: CASSPSTGESSYEQCF. Written as DNA, the CDR3 is TGTGCCAGCAGTCCTTCGACGGGTGAGAGCTCCTACGAGCAGTGCTTC.

This clonotype was counted only a few times. V gene TRBV5-4 combines with J gene TRBJ2-7; tentative D call: TRBD1 (6 bases). V was clipped by 4 bases and J by 3 bases, with 17 bases between them. CDR1 is SGHNT, CDR2 YYREEE, per germline (reference sequence). The CDR3 has 15 residues. The CDR3 bases are TGTGCCAGCAGCCCCCGAGGGACAAACTACTACGAGCAGTACTTC. This translates into CASSPRGTNYYEQYF.

This clonotype was seen only once. The genes are TRBV4-3 and TRBJ1-2; no clear D gene. CDR3 length: 16 amino acids. Deletions cut 1 base from V and 4 bases from J, with 16 bases between. Germline V gene sequence: CDR1 LGHNA, CDR2 YSLEER. This CDR3 is CASSQVPVGRSYGYTF. CDR3 in DNA: TGCGCCAGCAGCCAAGTCCCAGTGGGCCGGTCCTATGGCTACACCTTC.

The sample holds many counts of this clonotype. The chain employs TRBV5-6 and TRBJ1-5, with 10 bases identical to TRBD1. The CDR3 loop spans 15 amino acids. Germline CDR1 and CDR2: SGHDT and YYEEEE. J was trimmed by 5 bases and V by 3 bases; bases with no gene match: 5. The CDR3 coding sequence is TGTGCCAGCAGCTCCATGGACAGGGGGTATCAGCCCCAGCATTTT. Protein sequence: CASSSMDRGYQPQHF.

Many counts were recorded for this clonotype. The J gene is TRBJ2-1, the V gene TRBV12-3 or TRBV12-4; 7 bases are a match to TRBD2. V trimming: 5 bases; J trimming: 2 bases; junction bases outside the gene matches: 18. CDR3 length: 19 amino acids. For the CDR3, the DNA is TGTGCCAGCAGTACTCACCGCCGGAGGGAGGGGAGCCCCTACAATGAGCAGTTCTTC. Protein sequence: CASSTHRRREGSPYNEQFF.

This clonotype was observed a few times. V is TRBV18 and J is TRBJ2-4; D is ambiguous. The CDR3 covers 16 residues. Germline loops: CDR1 KGHSH, CDR2 LQKENI. Deletions cut 0 bases from V and 0 bases from J, with 9 bases between. For the CDR3, the DNA is TGTGCCAGCTCACCACCGGGTTCGTTAGCCAAAAACATTCAGTACTTC. Translating gives CASSPPGSLAKNIQYF.

This clonotype has at least ten counts. The chain is built from TRBV7-2 and TRBJ2-5; D uncertain. The CDR3 covers 13 residues. Trimming took 4 bases from V and 2 from J, leaving 8 bases between them. CDR1 is SGHTA, CDR2 FQGNSA, per germline. The CDR3 here is CASSSGPQETQYF. CDR3 in DNA: TGTGCCAGCAGCTCCGGGCCTCAAGAGACCCAGTACTTC. The complete variable domain, with remaining parts taken from reference TRBV7-2 and TRBJ2-5, reads GAGVSQSPSNKVTEKGKDVELRCDPISGHTALYWYRQSLGQGLEFLIYFQGNSAPDKSGLPSDRFSAERTGGSVSTLTIQRTQQEDSAVYLCASSSGPQETQYFGPGTRLLVL.

The table lists this clonotype with a few counts. V is TRBV4-1 and J is TRBJ2-2; D remains ambiguous. V dropped 2 bases and J dropped 1 base, with 5 bases sitting between them. CDR1 MGHRA and CDR2 YSYEKL come from the germline V gene. The CDR3 has 14 residues. CDR3 protein: CASSQPGNTGELFF. In DNA, the CDR3 is TGCGCCAGCAGCCAACCAGGGAACACCGGGGAGCTGTTTTTT.

V usage is TRBV7-9 and J usage is TRBJ1-4; D may be TRBD1 (5 bases). Trimming removed 4 bases from V and 4 bases from J, with 10 bases in between. Germline V gives CDR1 SEHNR, CDR2 FQNEAQ (reference sequence). The CDR3 extends over 14 amino acids. The chain's CDR3 is CASSSDRNNEKLFF. CDR3 in DNA: TGTGCCAGCAGCTCCGACAGAAATAATGAAAAACTGTTTTTT.

This sequence joins TRBV13 and TRBJ2-1; tentatively, D is TRBD1 or TRBD2 (7 bases each). The CDR3 runs 18 residues. CDR1 and CDR2 (germline): PRHDT, FYEKMQ (reference sequence). The V gene lost 5 bases and the J gene lost 3 bases, with 23 bases spanning the gap. The CDR3 is CASSRETGRGLGYNEQFF. CDR3 nucleotide sequence: TGTGCCAGCAGCCGCGAGACAGGGAGGGGGCTCGGCTACAATGAGCAGTTCTTC.

This clonotype was recorded at least ten times. The chain links TRBV2 to TRBJ1-2; 10 bases are a match to TRBD1. Trimming took 5 bases from V and 1 from J; bases not matched to a gene: 4. Germline lookup yields CDR1 SNHLY and CDR2 FYNNEI. This CDR3 region has 15 residues. The CDR3 loop is CASSPRTGGNYGYTF. Here the CDR3 DNA reads TGTGCCAGCAGTCCGAGGACAGGGGGTAACTATGGCTACACCTTC. Supplemented by reference TRBV2 and TRBJ1-2, the full variable domain reads EPEVTQTPSHQVTQMGQEVILRCVPISNHLYFYWYRQILGQKVEFLVSFYNNEISEKSEIFDDQFSVERPDGSNFTLKIRSTKLEDSAMYFCASSPRTGGNYGYTFGSGTRLTVV.

This clonotype was counted ten times or more. The DNA of the CDR3 is TGTGCCAGCAGCCCTTTTGGGACGCCATACAATGAGCAGTTCTTC. Protein sequence: CASSPFGTPYNEQFF. The V and J genes are TRBV3-1 and TRBJ2-1; perhaps D is TRBD1 or TRBD2 (5 bases each). This CDR3 has 15 amino acids. Germline CDR1 reads LGHDT; CDR2 reads YNNKEL (reference sequence). V lost 4 bases and J 4 bases, leaving 14 bases between the germline ends.

This clonotype was counted a few times. This CDR3 is CATRQVEGKAEAFF. CDR3 bases: TGTGCCACCAGACAGGTCGAAGGGAAGGCTGAAGCTTTCTTT. The chain uses TRBV6-2 or TRBV6-3 and TRBJ1-1; D possibly corresponds to TRBD1 (6 bases). From germline, CDR1 is MNHEY and CDR2 SVGEGT. V was clipped by 10 bases and J by 6 bases, with 21 bases between them. CDR3 length: 14 amino acids.

In this sample, this clonotype turned up many times. This chain links TRBV3-1 with TRBJ2-1; 13 bases fit TRBD2. The CDR3 contains 17 residues. Germline V gives CDR1 LGHDT, CDR2 YNNKEL (reference sequence). The V segment lost 6 bases and the J segment 1 base; nucleotides outside the gene matches: 6. CDR3 sequence (DNA): TGTGCCAGCAGTCGGACTAGCGGGAGATTTTCCTACAATGAGCAGTTCTTC. This translates into CASSRTSGRFSYNEQFF.

This clonotype has at least ten counts. This chain links TRBV7-8 with TRBJ1-2; 10 nucleotides match TRBD1. Germline CDR1 is SGHVS and CDR2 is FQNEAQ. The CDR3 consists of 18 residues. V lost 4 bases, J lost 4 bases, and 15 bases stayed unmatched. CDR3 amino acids: CASSYQLGDRGLGYGYTF. CDR3 DNA: TGTGCCAGCAGCTACCAACTCGGAGACAGGGGGCTTGGCTATGGCTACACCTTC.

This clonotype has at least ten counts. This chain connects TRBV27 to TRBJ2-2; 9 positions agree with TRBD2. Trimming removed 2 bases from V and 6 bases from J; junction bases left unmatched: 7. Germline CDR1 MNHEY, CDR2 SMNVEV (reference sequence). This CDR3 spans 16 amino acids. The CDR3 sequence is CASSLPRTSVPGELFF. The CDR3 DNA reads as TGTGCCAGCAGTTTACCTCGGACTAGCGTACCCGGGGAGCTGTTTTTT.

This clonotype was counted between two and nine times. The chain recombines TRBV29-1 with TRBJ1-5; D ambiguous. Germline V CDR1 and CDR2: SQVTM, ANQGSEA. The V and J ends lost 4 bases and 1 base respectively, with 8 bases between them. The CDR3 totals 13 residues. DNA for the CDR3: TGCAGCGTTGCCGCGGGGAGCAATCAGCCCCAGCATTTT. It yields the protein CSVAAGSNQPQHF. Combining the CDR3 with reference TRBV29-1 and TRBJ1-5 gives the whole variable domain SAVISQKPSRDICQRGTSLTIQCQVDSQVTMMFWYRQQPGQSLTLIATANQGSEATYESGFVIDKFPISRPNLTFSTLTVSNMSPEDSSIYLCSVAAGSNQPQHFGDGTRLSIL.

This clonotype was detected only a few times. The chain couples TRBV12-3 or TRBV12-4 to TRBJ1-5; no clear D gene. V dropped 6 bases and J dropped 11 bases, with 14 bases sitting between them. There are 12 residues in the CDR3. The CDR3 is CASSLDGWSQHF. The DNA of the CDR3 is TGTGCCAGCAGCCTAGACGGTTGGTCCCAGCATTTT.

In this sample, this clonotype turned up many times. The chain joins TRBV28 to TRBJ2-2, with D perhaps TRBD1 or TRBD2 (6 bases each). The CDR3 length is 14 residues. V lost 7 bases, J lost 4 bases, and 13 bases lay in between. CDR1 MDHEN and CDR2 SYDVKM come from the germline V gene. CDR3: CASIRGTLTGELFF. The CDR3 nucleotides read TGTGCCAGCATACGCGGGACACTCACCGGGGAGCTGTTTTTT. Together with reference TRBV28 and TRBJ2-2, the CDR3 gives the full variable domain: DVKVTQSSRYLVKRTGEKVFLECVQDMDHENMFWYRQDPGLGLRLIYFSYDVKMKEKGDIPEGYSVSREKKERFSLILESASTNQTSMYLCASIRGTLTGELFFGEGSRLTVL.

This clonotype showed up just a few times. The chain uses TRBV28 and TRBJ1-2, with TRBD1 identical over 7 bases. CDR3 length: 19 residues. CDR1 is MDHEN, CDR2 SYDVKM, per germline. The V gene end was trimmed by 3 bases and the J gene end by 1 base; junction bases not matched to a gene: 17. The CDR3 nucleotides read TGTGCCAGCAGTTTCGCGCCTAGACTCCGGGACAGTGTTAACTATGGCTACACCTTC. It specifies CASSFAPRLRDSVNYGYTF.

The chain links TRBV4-1 to TRBJ1-4, with TRBD1 as a possible D gene (6 bases). The germline CDR1 and CDR2 sequences are MGHRA and YSYEKL. V was cut by 0 bases and J by 7 bases, with 15 bases left in between. This CDR3 comprises 16 residues. CDR3: CASSQDRQGTGEKLFF. In nucleotides, the CDR3 is TGCGCCAGCAGCCAAGATAGGCAGGGGACGGGTGAAAAACTGTTTTTT.

This clonotype was observed a few times. The J gene is TRBJ2-7, the V gene TRBV7-2, with 11 bases matching TRBD1. Germline CDR1 SGHTA, CDR2 FQGNSA. The V gene end was trimmed by 5 bases and the J gene end by 3 bases; junction bases not matched to a gene: 6. The CDR3 is made up of 15 amino acids. The CDR3 DNA is TGTGCCAGCAGCCAAGGCGGGACAGGGGGCTACGAGCAGTACTTC. It specifies CASSQGGTGGYEQYF.

The genes are TRBV20-1 and TRBJ2-1, with D maybe TRBD1 (6 bases). The CDR3 runs to 14 residues. V was pared by 6 bases and J by 1 base, with 13 bases between. Germline values: CDR1 DFQATT, CDR2 SNEGSKA (reference sequence). Here the CDR3 reads CSANPGQSYNEQFF. The CDR3 nucleotides read TGCAGTGCAAACCCCGGACAGTCCTACAATGAGCAGTTCTTC.